This T cell receptor (beta chain) was recovered during a study of T cell responses to AZD1222 COVID-19 vaccine. The assay was immunoSEQ multiplex PCR, and TCRdb's table has in-frame clones only and misses some. The sample shows approximately 92,000 clones, roughly 87% of them seen only once. Whole-study findings and limits: There were mostly white British donors and more females than males, and clonal diversity was possibly underestimated. Once two AZD1222 doses were given, Spike-specific TCR breadth and depth went up.

Remarks on this clone: Its target is not known.

The germline CDR1 and CDR2 sequences are LGHDT and YNNKEL (reference sequence). V lost 0 bases and J lost 2; bases outside the gene matches: 10. This CDR3 has 18 residues. The V gene is TRBV3-1 (or the pseudogene TRBV3-2), the J gene TRBJ2-3, with 8 bases identical to TRBD2. Source: peripheral blood, taken on day 0 of AZD1222 vaccination. This receptor was obtained from an adult in good health. The CDR3, as DNA: TGTGCCAGCAGCCAAGACGCCTACAGCGGGAGCGTCACAGATACGCAGTATTTT. This sequence encodes CASSQDAYSGSVTDTQYF.